This T cell receptor (beta chain) appears in the sequencing data of a study of T cell responses to AZD1222 COVID-19 vaccine. The CDR3 length is 12 residues. The germline V and J ends were trimmed by 8 bases and 2 bases, with 9 bases remaining between them. CDR1 is SNHLY, CDR2 FYNNEI, per germline. Data came from immunoSEQ multiplex PCR; TCRdb stores just in-frame clones and leaves some out. The repertoire has approximately 180,000 clones, 85% to 90% of them found once; the top ten carry around 1.6%. Points from the study as a whole: The study reported that nearly half of spike-specific TCRs target unmutated variant regions. Clonal diversity may have been underestimated in mostly white British donors. Vaccine-related CD4 TCRs covered spike, predominating at 160-218 and 743-854. Increases in Spike-specific TCR breadth and depth were seen after two AZD1222 doses.

For this clone: Its antigen is still unknown.

The rearrangement uses TRBV2 and TRBJ1-2; a possible D gene is TRBD1 (5 bases). This specimen was peripheral blood, taken on day 0 of AZD1222 vaccination. The sequence was obtained from an adult in good health. The CDR3 coding sequence is TGTGCCAGCGGGGGGGACAACTATGGCTACACCTTC. Its translation is CASGGDNYGYTF.